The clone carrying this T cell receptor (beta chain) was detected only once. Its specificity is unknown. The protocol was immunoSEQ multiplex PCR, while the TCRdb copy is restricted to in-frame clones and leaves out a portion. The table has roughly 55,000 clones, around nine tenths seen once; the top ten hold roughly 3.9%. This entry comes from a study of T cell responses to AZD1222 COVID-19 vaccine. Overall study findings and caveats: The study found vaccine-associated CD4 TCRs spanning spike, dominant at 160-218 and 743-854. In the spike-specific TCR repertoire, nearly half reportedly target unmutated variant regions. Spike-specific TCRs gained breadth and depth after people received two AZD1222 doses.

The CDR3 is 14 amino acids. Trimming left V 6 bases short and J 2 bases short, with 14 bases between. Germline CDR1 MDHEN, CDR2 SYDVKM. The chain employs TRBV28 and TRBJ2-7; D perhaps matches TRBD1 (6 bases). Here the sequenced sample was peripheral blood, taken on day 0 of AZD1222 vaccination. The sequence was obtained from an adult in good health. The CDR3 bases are TGTGCCAGCAGCCCCTTGAGGACAGCCTACGAGCAGTACTTC. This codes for CASSPLRTAYEQYF.